Listed here are 21 T cell receptor beta chains from one sample, sequenced in a study of cytomegalovirus exposure and HLA in healthy donors. PCR primers comprised 60 Vbeta and 13 Jbeta primers. Here immunoSEQ multiplex PCR was the method, and the copy in TCRdb shows in-frame clones only, minus some. The data contain about 140,000 clones, around 82% of them singletons. Sequenced: PBMCs. Receptor source: a man aged 50 or older in good health and CMV-seronegative.

The rearrangement joins TRBV2 to TRBJ1-4; possibly TRBD1 for D (6 bases). Trimming shortened V by 3 bases and J by 2 bases, and 10 bases separated the two germline ends. The CDR3 is made up of 15 amino acids. Germline-derived CDR1 and CDR2 are SNHLY and FYNNEI. The CDR3 reads CASSDRGHTNEKLFF. As DNA, the CDR3 is TGTGCCAGCAGTGATAGGGGACATACTAATGAAAAACTGTTTTTT.

The table lists this clone with a few counts. The chain uses TRBV2 and TRBJ1-2, with a weak D call TRBD1 (6 bases). The length of the CDR3 is 15 residues. Trimming shortened V by 0 bases and J by 5 bases, and 13 bases separated the two germline ends. The germline CDR1 and CDR2 sequences are SNHLY and FYNNEI. CDR3 loop: CASSEALQGHYGYTF. The DNA of the CDR3 is TGTGCCAGCAGTGAAGCGCTGCAGGGGCATTATGGCTACACCTTC.

V usage is TRBV28 and J usage is TRBJ1-5; possibly TRBD1 for D (5 bases). Trimming cost V 3 bases and J 0 bases, with 18 bases left between them. Germline CDR1 MDHEN, CDR2 SYDVKM. The CDR3 sequence is 18 residues long. The CDR3 DNA sequence: TGTGCCAGCAGTTTGATGGGGTTATACAGGACTAGCAATCAGCCCCAGCATTTT. The encoded protein is CASSLMGLYRTSNQPQHF. The full variable domain, with the rest looked up from reference TRBV28 and TRBJ1-5, is DVKVTQSSRYLVKRTGEKVFLECVQDMDHENMFWYRQDPGLGLRLIYFSYDVKMKEKGDIPEGYSVSREKKERFSLILESASTNQTSMYLCASSLMGLYRTSNQPQHFGDGTRLSIL.

Concerning this clone itself: One end of the junction fails to match germline, which may point to a read error. The genes are TRBV19 and TRBJ1-1, with 7 bases fitting TRBD1. From germline, CDR1 is LNHDA and CDR2 SQIVND (reference sequence). The CDR3 sequence is 11 residues long. CDR3 in DNA: TGTGCCAGTAGTATAGGGACAGGTTTGCTCTTT. Its translation: CASSIGTGLLF. Looking up the rest from reference TRBV19 and TRBJ1-1 gives the full variable domain: DGGITQSPKYLFRKEGQNVTLSCEQNLNHDAMYWYRQDPGQGLRLIYYSQIVNDFQKGDIAEGYSVSREKKESFPLTVTSAQKNPTAFYLCASSIGTGLLFGQGTRLTVV.

A word on this clone: Its ends do not fully match the called genes, so a read error is possible. This sample includes further DNA sequences coding for the same CDR3. The chain has TRBV6-6 and TRBJ1-4; D gene uncertain. The CDR3 runs 15 residues. Germline V gene sequence: CDR1 MNHNY, CDR2 SVGAGI (reference sequence). CDR3 coding DNA: TGCGCCAGCAGTTACGTGGCCAGCGGAGATGAAAAACTGTTTTTT. This sequence encodes CASSYVASGDEKLFF.

V gene TRBV7-9 combines with J gene TRBJ2-1; 7 nucleotides agree with TRBD1. The CDR3 totals 15 residues. V lost 1 base to trimming and J lost 7 bases; unmatched junction nucleotides: 7. Germline assignment: CDR1 SEHNR and CDR2 FQNEAQ (reference sequence). The CDR3 loop reads CASSLVKAGGNEQFF. As DNA, the CDR3 is TGTGCCAGCAGCTTAGTTAAAGCAGGGGGAAATGAGCAGTTCTTC.

The V call is TRBV7-9, the J call TRBJ2-5; D perhaps matches TRBD2 (6 bases). Germline CDR1 reads SEHNR; CDR2 reads FQNEAQ (reference sequence). V was cut by 4 bases and J by 0 bases, with 15 bases left in between. The CDR3 loop spans 16 amino acids. The CDR3 protein is CASSSRLDGNQETQYF. DNA for the CDR3: TGTGCCAGCAGCTCGAGACTAGACGGTAACCAAGAGACCCAGTACTTC.

The chain is built from TRBV6-5 and TRBJ2-7; D is perhaps TRBD1 (6 bases). The CDR3 totals 15 residues. V was trimmed by 4 bases and J by 6 bases, leaving 19 bases between them. Germline V gene sequence: CDR1 MNHEY, CDR2 SVGAGI. The CDR3 coding sequence is TGTGCCAGCAGTTCCTGGGACATCCTAGGTGGCGAGCAGTACTTC. This translates into CASSSWDILGGEQYF.

This chain links TRBV5-1 with TRBJ2-7, with TRBD1 matching 8 bases. The CDR3 spans 15 residues. Germline-derived CDR1 and CDR2 are SGHRS and YFSETQ. J was trimmed by 6 bases and V by 4 bases; bases with no gene match: 12. The CDR3 coding sequence is TGCGCCAGCAGCCCTTCAGGGGGCTTTGGTAGCGAGCAGTACTTC. This sequence encodes CASSPSGGFGSEQYF.

V gene TRBV5-1 combines with J gene TRBJ2-7; 9 nucleotides agree with TRBD1. From germline, CDR1 is SGHRS and CDR2 YFSETQ. V dropped 3 bases and J dropped 3; count of bases not matched to a gene: 7. The CDR3 covers 15 residues. Here the CDR3 reads CASSWAGQGGYEQYF. The CDR3 nucleotides read TGCGCCAGCAGCTGGGCGGGACAGGGAGGCTACGAGCAGTACTTC.

The chain has TRBV27 and TRBJ2-5; TRBD2 aligns across 8 bases. This CDR3 comprises 15 residues. V dropped 2 bases and J dropped 1; count of bases not matched to a gene: 3. Per germline, CDR1 MNHEY and CDR2 SMNVEV (reference sequence). CDR3 sequence reads: CASSLIAGLQETQYF. CDR3 in DNA: TGTGCCAGCAGTTTAATAGCGGGACTCCAAGAGACCCAGTACTTC.

This chain joins TRBV27 and TRBJ2-7; 10 bases align to TRBD2. Trimming removed 6 bases from V and 6 bases from J; junction bases left unmatched: 2. The CDR3 consists of 12 residues. CDR1 and CDR2 (germline): MNHEY, SMNVEV (reference sequence). The CDR3 bases are TGTGCCAGCAGGAGGACTAGCGGCGAGCAGTACTTC. Its translation: CASRRTSGEQYF.

This chain's CDR3 is CASSGEGADTQYF. CDR3 in DNA: TGTGCCAGCAGCGGGGAGGGCGCAGATACGCAGTATTTT. The J gene is TRBJ2-3, the V gene TRBV7-3; 7 bases agree with TRBD2. CDR1 and CDR2 (germline): SGHTA, FQGTGA. The CDR3 loop spans 13 amino acids. After removal of 5 bases from V and 4 bases from J, the junction contained 3 bases not matched to a gene.

This clone turned up a few times. Other DNA sequences from this sample encode an identical CDR3 as well. The chain carries TRBV5-4 and TRBJ2-3; TRBD2 aligns across 14 bases. CDR1 is SGHNT and CDR2 is YYREEE in the germline V gene (reference sequence). The CDR3 extends over 15 amino acids. The V and J ends lost 4 bases and 6 bases, in that order; junction bases with no gene match: 4. CDR3 DNA: TGTGCCAGCAGCCTGACTAGCGGGGGGGCGGATACGCAGTATTTT. Amino acid sequence: CASSLTSGGADTQYF.

The rearrangement joins TRBV2 to TRBJ1-5, with 9 bases fitting TRBD1. The junction had 11 bases not matched to a gene; V was cut back by 8 bases and J by 6 bases. Germline V gives CDR1 SNHLY, CDR2 FYNNEI. CDR3 length equals 15 residues. The CDR3 loop is CASGAQQGAGQPQHF. DNA for the CDR3: TGTGCCAGCGGTGCCCAACAGGGGGCAGGTCAGCCCCAGCATTTT.

To note about this clone: At one end the junction does not follow the germline gene, possibly because of a read error. The gene calls are TRBV7-9 and TRBJ2-1; TRBD2 agrees at 10 bases. Germline CDR1 is SEHNR and CDR2 is FQNEAQ (reference sequence). This CDR3 spans 17 amino acids. CDR3: CSSSSLVAGGDYNEQFF. The CDR3 DNA follows: TGTTCCAGCAGTTCACTTGTAGCGGGGGGTGATTACAATGAGCAGTTCTTC.

The chain joins TRBV7-2 to TRBJ2-7; 7 positions match TRBD1. Germline V CDR1 and CDR2: SGHTA, FQGNSA. The CDR3 length is 14 residues. The V segment lost 5 bases and the J segment 4 bases; nucleotides outside the gene matches: 8. In nucleotides, the CDR3 is TGTGCCAGCAGCCCGGACAGGAACTTATACGAGCAGTACTTC. It yields the protein CASSPDRNLYEQYF.

This chain uses TRBV4-1 with TRBJ2-2; D is perhaps TRBD2 (5 bases). This CDR3 region has 14 residues. Germline CDR1 is MGHRA and CDR2 is YSYEKL. Trimming removed 0 bases at V and 5 bases at J, with 7 bases between. CDR3 nucleotides: TGCGCCAGCAGCCAAGAACGGGGAACCGGGGAGCTGTTTTTT. Its protein is CASSQERGTGELFF.

The chain recombines TRBV19 with TRBJ1-5, with TRBD1 as a possible D gene (5 bases). Germline-derived CDR1 and CDR2 are LNHDA and SQIVND (reference sequence). The V end was cut by 7 bases, the J end by 8 bases, with 24 bases between. This CDR3 has 16 residues. Here the CDR3 DNA reads TGTGCCAGTATCCGGCGGGGGACTGGGGGTGGGGAGCCCCAGCATTTT. Translating it yields CASIRRGTGGGEPQHF.

This clone was recorded once. The V and J genes are TRBV30 and TRBJ2-7, with 9 positions matching TRBD2. The V and J ends lost 0 bases and 2 bases, in that order; junction bases with no gene match: 5. This CDR3 comprises 15 residues. From germline, CDR1 is GTSNPN and CDR2 SVGIG (reference sequence). CDR3 sequence: CAWSVGRGGPYEQYF. The CDR3 nucleotides are TGTGCCTGGAGTGTGGGGCGGGGGGGCCCCTACGAGCAGTACTTC.

This clone has only one observation. The genes are TRBV5-7 and TRBJ2-7, with 8 bases lining up with TRBD1. TRBV5-7 has ORF status, its function being uncertain. The CDR3 has 13 amino acids. V gave up 0 bases and J gave up 6 bases; unmatched junction bases: 2. CDR3 residues: CASSLATGGEQYF. The CDR3 nucleotides are TGTGCCAGCAGCTTGGCCACAGGGGGCGAGCAGTACTTC.